These 16 T cell receptor beta chains were sequenced from one sample in a study of blood T cell repertoires in COVID-19. Sequenced by immunoSEQ multiplex PCR; TCRdb stores in-frame clones only, minus some. The data hold around 140,000 clones, with 84% observed a single time. The sequenced material came from peripheral blood. All receptors derive from a man between 60 and 75 years old with acute or convalescent COVID-19.

The rearrangement joins TRBV28 to TRBJ2-3; no clear D. This CDR3 is built from 15 residues. V was shortened by 5 bases and J by 2 bases, with 14 bases between the two germline ends. Germline assignment: CDR1 MDHEN and CDR2 SYDVKM. CDR3 bases: TGTGCCAGCAGTCGTCCGAGACAAATCACAGATACGCAGTATTTT. It codes for CASSRPRQITDTQYF.

This chain joins TRBV5-1 and TRBJ2-3, with 9 bases aligning to TRBD1. Losses at the gene ends were 2 bases for V and 3 bases for J; bases not matched to a gene: 4. Germline loops: CDR1 SGHRS, CDR2 YFSETQ. The CDR3 is 15 residues long. The CDR3 DNA follows: TGCGCCAGCAGCTTACCGACAGGGGGGACAGATACGCAGTATTTT. Its translation is CASSLPTGGTDTQYF.

The rearrangement joins TRBV4-2 to TRBJ1-6, with D perhaps matching TRBD1 (6 bases). Trimming removed 3 bases from V and 11 bases from J, with 20 bases in between. Germline V gene data show CDR1 as LGHNA and CDR2 as YNFKEQ. The CDR3 runs to 16 residues. The CDR3 is CASSQGTGTLDTPLHF. CDR3 DNA: TGTGCCAGCAGCCAGGGAACCGGGACACTGGATACACCCCTCCACTTT.

The chain combines TRBV10-3 with TRBJ1-6; no reliable D call. V was shortened by 2 bases and J by 7 bases, with 12 bases between the two germline ends. The germline CDR1 and CDR2 sequences are ENHRY and SYGVKD. The CDR3 spans 15 residues. CDR3 protein: CAISEANGRNSPLHF. The CDR3 DNA reads TGTGCCATCAGTGAGGCAAACGGGAGGAATTCACCCCTCCACTTT.

The V gene is TRBV27, the J gene TRBJ1-2; 10 bases map to TRBD1. CDR3 size: 14 residues. Germline CDR1 reads MNHEY; CDR2 reads SMNVEV (reference sequence). The ends lost 4 bases at V and 1 base at J; junction bases unmatched: 0. The CDR3 sequence: CASSWTGGNYGYTF. CDR3 sequence (DNA): TGTGCCAGCAGTTGGACAGGGGGTAACTATGGCTACACCTTC.

The V call is TRBV27, the J call TRBJ2-2; TRBD1 matches at 11 bases. The CDR3 totals 15 residues. V shed 6 bases, J shed 7 bases, and the junction held 7 bases outside the gene matches. The V gene's germline CDR1 is MNHEY and CDR2 SMNVEV (reference sequence). CDR3 sequence: CASSPWTGGHGELFF. The CDR3 coding sequence is TGTGCCAGCAGCCCTTGGACAGGGGGCCACGGGGAGCTGTTTTTT.

The chain has TRBV19 and TRBJ1-5; D not certain. CDR1 and CDR2 (germline): LNHDA, SQIVND (reference sequence). Deletions cut 5 bases from V and 9 bases from J, with 8 bases between. The CDR3 runs 11 residues. The CDR3 DNA reads TGTGCCAGTAGTCTGCCGGGGCCCCAGCATTTT. Amino acids: CASSLPGPQHF.

The J gene is TRBJ2-2, the V gene TRBV5-1; 9 positions agree with TRBD1. Trimming took 0 bases from V and 3 from J; bases not matched to a gene: 3. Germline values: CDR1 SGHRS, CDR2 YFSETQ. CDR3 length: 16 residues. CDR3 DNA: TGCGCCAGCAGCTTGGTAGGGACAGGGTACACCGGGGAGCTGTTTTTT. This codes for CASSLVGTGYTGELFF.

The chain carries TRBV5-6 and TRBJ2-7; 11 nucleotides agree with TRBD2. V dropped 1 base and J dropped 3; count of bases not matched to a gene: 6. Germline V lookup: CDR1 SGHDT, CDR2 YYEEEE. CDR3 length: 16 amino acids. The chain's CDR3 is CASSLLTSGSFYEQYF. CDR3 DNA sequence: TGTGCCAGCAGCTTGTTAACTAGCGGGAGTTTCTACGAGCAGTACTTC.

In this sample, this clone turned up once. V gene TRBV5-1 combines with J gene TRBJ2-3, with unresolved D. There are 14 residues in the CDR3. Germline loops: CDR1 SGHRS, CDR2 YFSETQ. V lost 5 bases, J lost 0 bases, and 10 bases lay in between. The CDR3 region is CASSRRLSTDTQYF. CDR3 coding DNA: TGCGCCAGCAGTCGGCGGCTTAGCACAGATACGCAGTATTTT. The full variable domain, in which reference TRBV5-1 and TRBJ2-3 provide the parts outside the CDR3, is KAGVTQTPRYLIKTRGQQVTLSCSPISGHRSVSWYQQTPGQGLQFLFEYFSETQRNKGNFPGRFSGRQFSNSRSEMNVSTLELGDSALYLCASSRRLSTDTQYFGPGTRLTVL.

This rearrangement joins TRBV15 to TRBJ2-1; 7 bases are a match to TRBD1. This CDR3 is built from 14 residues. The junction had 8 bases not matched to a gene; V was cut back by 7 bases and J by 5 bases. Germline assignment: CDR1 LNHNV and CDR2 YYDKDF (reference sequence). The CDR3: CATKPTGNNNEQFF. The DNA for the CDR3 is TGTGCCACCAAACCGACAGGGAATAACAATGAGCAGTTCTTC.

Concerning this clone: At one end, the junction sequence differs from germline, possibly due to a read error. This chain joins TRBV2 and TRBJ2-7; D possibly corresponds to TRBD1 (5 bases). The length of the CDR3 is 10 residues. Per the germline V gene, CDR1 is SNHLY and CDR2 is FYNNEI. The CDR3 coding sequence is TGTGCCAGCAGTGTAGGCAGGGCGGACTTC. It translates to CASSVGRADF.

This rearrangement joins TRBV11-3 to TRBJ2-1; 11 bases map to TRBD2. Germline V lookup: CDR1 SGHNT, CDR2 YENEEA. The ends lost 5 bases at V and 0 bases at J; junction bases unmatched: 3. This CDR3 has 16 residues. CDR3 sequence (DNA): TGTGCCAGCAGCCCCGGGACTAGCGGCTCCTACAATGAGCAGTTCTTC. Translation gives CASSPGTSGSYNEQFF.

This chain links TRBV7-2 with TRBJ2-5; D not resolved. V lost 7 bases to trimming and J lost 4 bases, with 7 bases between them. CDR3 length: 11 residues. The germline gives CDR1 SGHTA, CDR2 FQGNSA. CDR3 in amino acids: CASTSLETQYF. CDR3 nucleotides: TGTGCCAGCACCTCTCTAGAGACCCAGTACTTC.

The chain uses TRBV5-1 and TRBJ1-4, with 8 bases lining up with TRBD1. The V and J ends lost 5 bases and 3 bases, in that order; junction bases with no gene match: 6. This CDR3 spans 15 amino acids. Germline V CDR1 and CDR2: SGHRS, YFSETQ. The CDR3: CASRTGTGSNEKLFF. The CDR3 DNA reads TGCGCCAGCAGAACCGGGACAGGATCTAATGAAAAACTGTTTTTT. The variable domain in full, with the rest retrieved from reference TRBV5-1 and TRBJ1-4, is KAGVTQTPRYLIKTRGQQVTLSCSPISGHRSVSWYQQTPGQGLQFLFEYFSETQRNKGNFPGRFSGRQFSNSRSEMNVSTLELGDSALYLCASRTGTGSNEKLFFGSGTQLSVL.

The chain uses TRBV6-5 and TRBJ1-2, with D unresolved. The germline V gene encodes CDR1 MNHEY and CDR2 SVGAGI. Trimming pared 5 bases from V and 5 bases from J, leaving 9 bases between. This CDR3 is 12 amino acids long. CDR3 protein: CASSRPGYGYTF. The CDR3, as DNA: TGTGCCAGCAGTCGCCCCGGGTATGGCTACACCTTC.